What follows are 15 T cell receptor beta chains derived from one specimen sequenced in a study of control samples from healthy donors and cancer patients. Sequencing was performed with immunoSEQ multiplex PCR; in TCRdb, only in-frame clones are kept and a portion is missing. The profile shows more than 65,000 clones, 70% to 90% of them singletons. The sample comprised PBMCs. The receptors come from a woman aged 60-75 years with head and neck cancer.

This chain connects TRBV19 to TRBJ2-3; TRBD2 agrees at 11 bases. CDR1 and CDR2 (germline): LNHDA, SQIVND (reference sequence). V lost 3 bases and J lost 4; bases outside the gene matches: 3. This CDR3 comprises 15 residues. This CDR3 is CASSIMGLAADTQYF. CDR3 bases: TGTGCCAGTAGTATCATGGGACTAGCGGCAGATACGCAGTATTTT.

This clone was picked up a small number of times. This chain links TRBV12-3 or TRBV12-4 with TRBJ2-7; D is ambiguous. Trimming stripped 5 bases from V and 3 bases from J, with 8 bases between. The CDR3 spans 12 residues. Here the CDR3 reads CASSGYGYEQYF. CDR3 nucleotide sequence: TGTGCCAGCAGTGGGTACGGCTACGAGCAGTACTTC.

The CDR3: CASSLEGGARQPQHF. In nucleotides, the CDR3 is TGTGCCAGCAGCTTAGAGGGGGGGGCACGTCAGCCCCAGCATTTT. The chain is built from TRBV7-8 and TRBJ1-5, with D possibly matching TRBD1 (6 bases). The CDR3 covers 15 residues. Germline CDR1 reads SGHVS; CDR2 reads FQNEAQ. Trimming took 1 base from V and 6 from J, leaving 13 bases between them.

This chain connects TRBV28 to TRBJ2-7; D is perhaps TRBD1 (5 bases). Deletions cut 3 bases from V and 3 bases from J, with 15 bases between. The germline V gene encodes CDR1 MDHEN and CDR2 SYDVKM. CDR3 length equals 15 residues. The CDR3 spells CASSFHSDTGYEQYF. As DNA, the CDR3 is TGTGCCAGCAGTTTCCATTCGGACACCGGCTACGAGCAGTACTTC.

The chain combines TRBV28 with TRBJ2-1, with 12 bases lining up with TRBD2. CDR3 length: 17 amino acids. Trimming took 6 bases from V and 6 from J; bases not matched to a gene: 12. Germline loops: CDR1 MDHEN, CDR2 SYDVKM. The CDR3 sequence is CASSSLAGGESGNEQFF. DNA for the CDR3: TGTGCCAGCAGCTCACTAGCGGGAGGCGAATCGGGCAATGAGCAGTTCTTC.

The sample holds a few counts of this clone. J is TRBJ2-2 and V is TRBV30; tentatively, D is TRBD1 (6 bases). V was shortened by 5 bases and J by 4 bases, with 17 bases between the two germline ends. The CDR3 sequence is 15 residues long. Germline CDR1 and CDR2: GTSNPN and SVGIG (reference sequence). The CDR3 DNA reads TGTGCCTGGCAGGACAGCGCAAGAGCCACCGGGGAGCTGTTTTTT. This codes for CAWQDSARATGELFF.

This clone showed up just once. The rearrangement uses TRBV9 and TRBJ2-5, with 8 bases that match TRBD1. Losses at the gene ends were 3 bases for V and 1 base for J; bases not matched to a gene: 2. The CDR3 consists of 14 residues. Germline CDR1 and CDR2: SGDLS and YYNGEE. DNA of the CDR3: TGTGCCAGCAGCGGGACAGGGACCCAAGAGACCCAGTACTTC. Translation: CASSGTGTQETQYF.

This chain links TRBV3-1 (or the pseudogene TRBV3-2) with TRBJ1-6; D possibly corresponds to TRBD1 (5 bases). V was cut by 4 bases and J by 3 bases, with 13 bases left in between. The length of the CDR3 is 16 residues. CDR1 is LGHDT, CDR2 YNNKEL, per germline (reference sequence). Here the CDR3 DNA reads TGTGCCAGCAGCCGCCGGGACGGGGGCTATAATTCACCCCTCCACTTT. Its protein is CASSRRDGGYNSPLHF.

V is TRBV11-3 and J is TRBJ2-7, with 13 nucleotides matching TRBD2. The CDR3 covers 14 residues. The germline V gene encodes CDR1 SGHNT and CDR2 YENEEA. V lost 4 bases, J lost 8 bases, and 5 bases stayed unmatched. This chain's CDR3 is CASSSTSGGTKQYF. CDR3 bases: TGTGCCAGCAGCTCGACTAGCGGGGGGACTAAGCAGTACTTC.

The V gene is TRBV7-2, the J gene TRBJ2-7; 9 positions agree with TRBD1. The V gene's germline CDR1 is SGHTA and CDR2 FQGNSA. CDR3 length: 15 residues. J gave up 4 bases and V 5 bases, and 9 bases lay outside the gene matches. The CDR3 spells CASSKQGTGSYEQYF. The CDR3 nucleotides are TGTGCCAGCAGCAAACAAGGGACAGGGTCATACGAGCAGTACTTC.

The CDR3 DNA reads TGCGCCAGCAGCCAGGACACTCCGTCCTACGAGCAGTACTTC. Amino acid sequence: CASSQDTPSYEQYF. V usage is TRBV10-2 and J usage is TRBJ2-7; the D gene is possibly TRBD1 (5 bases). This CDR3 has 14 residues. Looked up from germline, CDR1 is WSHSY and CDR2 is SAAADI. V lost 6 bases, J lost 1 base, and 13 bases lay in between.

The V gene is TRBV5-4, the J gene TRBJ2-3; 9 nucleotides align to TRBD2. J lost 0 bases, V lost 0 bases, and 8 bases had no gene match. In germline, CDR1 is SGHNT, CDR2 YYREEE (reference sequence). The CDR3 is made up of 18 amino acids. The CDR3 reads CASSLGLAGVDSTDTQYF. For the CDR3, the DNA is TGTGCCAGCAGCTTGGGGTTAGCGGGAGTAGATAGCACAGATACGCAGTATTTT.

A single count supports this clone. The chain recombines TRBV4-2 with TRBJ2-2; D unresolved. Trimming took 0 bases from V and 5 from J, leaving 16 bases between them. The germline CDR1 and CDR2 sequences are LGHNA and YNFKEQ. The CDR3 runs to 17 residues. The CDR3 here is CASSQDPISPMTGELFF. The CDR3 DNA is TGTGCCAGCAGCCAAGATCCCATTTCCCCAATGACCGGGGAGCTGTTTTTT.

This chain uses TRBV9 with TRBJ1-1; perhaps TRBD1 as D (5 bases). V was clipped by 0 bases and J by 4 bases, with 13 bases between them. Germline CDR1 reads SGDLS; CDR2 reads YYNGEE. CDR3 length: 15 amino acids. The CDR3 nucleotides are TGTGCCAGCAGCGTAGAGGCAGGGCTGGGCACTGAAGCTTTCTTT. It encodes CASSVEAGLGTEAFF.

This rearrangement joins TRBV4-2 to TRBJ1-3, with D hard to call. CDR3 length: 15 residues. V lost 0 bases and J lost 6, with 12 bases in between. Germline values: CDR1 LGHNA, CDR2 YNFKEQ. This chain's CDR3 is CASSQDLMAENTIYF. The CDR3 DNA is TGTGCCAGCAGCCAAGATTTAATGGCTGAAAACACCATATATTTT.